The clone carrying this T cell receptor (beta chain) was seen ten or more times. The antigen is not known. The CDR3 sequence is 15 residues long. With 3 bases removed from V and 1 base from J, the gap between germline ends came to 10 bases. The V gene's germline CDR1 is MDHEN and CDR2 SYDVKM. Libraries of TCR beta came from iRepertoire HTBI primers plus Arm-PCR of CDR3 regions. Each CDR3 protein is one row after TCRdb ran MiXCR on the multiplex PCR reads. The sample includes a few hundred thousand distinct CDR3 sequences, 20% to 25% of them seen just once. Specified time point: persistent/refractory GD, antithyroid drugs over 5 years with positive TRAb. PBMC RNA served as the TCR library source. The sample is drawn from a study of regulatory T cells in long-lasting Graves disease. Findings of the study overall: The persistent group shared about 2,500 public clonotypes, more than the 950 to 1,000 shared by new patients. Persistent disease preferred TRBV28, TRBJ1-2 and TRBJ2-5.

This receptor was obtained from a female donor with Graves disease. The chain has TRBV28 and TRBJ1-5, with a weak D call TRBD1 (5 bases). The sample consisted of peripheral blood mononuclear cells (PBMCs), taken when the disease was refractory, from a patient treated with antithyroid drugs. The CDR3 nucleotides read TGTGCCAGCAGTTTGGACATTTTGAGCAATCAGCCCCAGCATTTT. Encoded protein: CASSLDILSNQPQHF.